This entry describes one T cell receptor (beta chain). No antigen is known for it. The sample comes from a study of post-analysis software for immune sequencing data. Study-wide points: A handful of TRBV segments were significantly more frequent in patients than in controls. TRBV5-6, TRBV5-1 and TRBV20-1 were among these segments. By F measure, samples from a shared preparation batch strongly co-clustered. The study found significantly lower normalized Chao1 diversity in multiple sclerosis patients than in controls.

Carried by the TCR beta cDNA libraries were unique molecular identifiers. Each sample of about 0.95 to 10 million input T cells yielded around 500,000 cDNA molecules, so each molecule approximated one T cell. TCRdb recomputed calls from the PCR reads with MiXCR, one row per CDR3 protein. The table has about 820,000 distinct CDR3 sequences, approximately 53% seen once. The V and J ends lost 1 base and 7 bases, in that order; junction bases with no gene match: 7. Per the germline V gene, CDR1 is LGHDT and CDR2 is YNNKEL (reference sequence). The CDR3 extends over 15 amino acids. Sequencing used blood. The chain links TRBV3-1 to TRBJ2-1; 7 bases fit TRBD2. This clonotype was obtained from a girl aged 5-17 years with multiple sclerosis. Here the CDR3 reads CASSQAPSGHNEQFF. DNA of the CDR3: TGTGCCAGCAGCCAAGCACCTAGCGGCCATAATGAGCAGTTCTTC.